This T cell receptor beta chain was retrieved from a study of T-cell reconstitution after alpha-beta-depleted transplantation in children. This CDR3 comprises 16 residues. Germline V gene sequence: CDR1 SEHNR, CDR2 FQNEAQ (reference sequence). V gave up 2 bases and J gave up 1 base; unmatched junction bases: 5. TCRbeta library preparation incorporated unique molecular identifiers. TCRdb re-called the PCR reads with MiXCR, one entry per CDR3 protein. The table lists under 250,000 distinct CDR3 sequences, about 24% of them singletons. Study observations and caveats: Surviving recipient T cells and thymic progenitors produced the high day-60 TCRbeta diversity seen in some patients. By about two months after transplant, alpha-beta T cells reportedly arose from several hundred graft clones that had expanded. The authors attributed T-cell counts and diversity one year after transplant mostly to newly produced T cells.

Note on this clonotype: The antigen is not known.

This TCR was recovered from a female patient younger than 10 who had a stem cell transplant for congenital amegakaryocytic thrombocytopenia, so the T cells may come from the graft donor. The sequencing here drew on PBMCs, mostly from graft donor cells, taken 360 days after TCRalphabeta/CD19-depleted stem cell transplant. This chain joins TRBV7-9 and TRBJ2-3, with TRBD2 matching 8 bases. The DNA of the CDR3 is TGTGCCAGCAGCTTACCTCGGGGGGGACGCACAGATACGCAGTATTTT. Translated: CASSLPRGGRTDTQYF.